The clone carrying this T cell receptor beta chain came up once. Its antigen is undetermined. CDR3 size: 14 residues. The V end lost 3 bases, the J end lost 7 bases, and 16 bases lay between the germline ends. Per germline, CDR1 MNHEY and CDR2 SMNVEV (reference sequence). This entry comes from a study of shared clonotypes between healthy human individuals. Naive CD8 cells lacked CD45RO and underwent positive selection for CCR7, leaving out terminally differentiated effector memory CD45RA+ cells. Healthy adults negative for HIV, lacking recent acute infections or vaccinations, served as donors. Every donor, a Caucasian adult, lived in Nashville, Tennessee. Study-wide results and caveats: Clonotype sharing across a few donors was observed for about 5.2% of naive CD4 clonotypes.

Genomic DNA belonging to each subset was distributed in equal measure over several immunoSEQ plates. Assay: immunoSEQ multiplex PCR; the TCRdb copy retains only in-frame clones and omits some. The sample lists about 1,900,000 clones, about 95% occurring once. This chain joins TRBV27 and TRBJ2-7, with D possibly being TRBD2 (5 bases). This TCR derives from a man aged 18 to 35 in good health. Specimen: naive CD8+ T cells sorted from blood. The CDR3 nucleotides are TGTGCCAGCAGTTTTCGGGGAACCGGTGGAGAGCAGTACTTC. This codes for CASSFRGTGGEQYF.